This TCR beta chain is from a study of technical replicates of blood from several donors. Germline V CDR1 and CDR2: MNHEY, SVGAGI. V lost 10 bases, J lost 4 bases, and 19 bases lay in between. The CDR3 is 14 amino acids. Assay used: immunoSEQ multiplex PCR; TCRdb lists only in-frame clones, some missing. The table has about 81,000 clones, approximately 90% seen once. V is TRBV6-5 and J is TRBJ2-5, with D possibly being TRBD2 (6 bases). This clonotype originated in a human donor in good health. Sequencing was performed on T cells isolated from PBMCs. CDR3 sequence: CATNAGPVGETQYF. The CDR3 bases are TGTGCCACGAATGCGGGACCGGTGGGAGAGACCCAGTACTTC.